What follows describes a single TCR beta chain. Its antigen is undetermined. This entry comes from a study of cytomegalovirus exposure and HLA in healthy donors. General study points: Across donors, sequencing depth was assumed by presence/absence analyses to be roughly uniform.

13 Jbeta primers and 60 Vbeta primers were used for the PCR. Using immunoSEQ multiplex PCR, the repertoire was profiled, and TCRdb retains in-frame clones only, with some absent. The sample holds about 160,000 clones; about 80% are singletons and the top ten take roughly 3.7%. CDR3 length: 15 residues. Trimming removed 4 bases from V and 0 bases from J; junction bases left unmatched: 2. The germline V gene encodes CDR1 SGHDT and CDR2 YYEEEE. The sequenced sample consisted of PBMCs. V usage is TRBV5-6 and J usage is TRBJ2-7; TRBD2 agrees at 12 bases. This sequence was found in a man younger than 40 in good health and CMV-seropositive. CDR3: CASSVTSGGSYEQYF. For the CDR3, the DNA is TGTGCCAGCAGCGTGACTAGCGGGGGCTCCTACGAGCAGTACTTC.